These 25 T cell receptor beta chains were sequenced from one sample in a study of CD8+ T cells in alopecia areata. Following RNA extraction, reverse transcription yielded cDNA that acted as the sequencing template. Only in-frame clones appear in the TCRdb table, and some are missing; sequencing was by immunoSEQ multiplex PCR. The table lists 100,000 to 150,000 clones, less than 70% of them singletons. The sequenced material came from CD4+ T cells sorted from blood. The receptors here all came from a human donor in good health.

CDR3: CAWTGQGGSYEQYF. The CDR3 DNA follows: TGTGCCTGGACTGGACAGGGGGGATCCTACGAGCAGTACTTC. The chain joins TRBV30 to TRBJ2-7; the match to TRBD1 covers 10 bases. V was pared by 4 bases and J by 1 base, with 4 bases of the junction left unmatched. Germline V gives CDR1 GTSNPN, CDR2 SVGIG (reference sequence). The CDR3 is 14 amino acids.

This clone was seen a few times. This chain joins TRBV7-9 and TRBJ1-3, with a tentative D call TRBD1 (5 bases). Trimming stripped 5 bases from V and 2 bases from J, with 16 bases between. CDR3 length: 16 residues. Germline values: CDR1 SEHNR, CDR2 FQNEAQ (reference sequence). The CDR3 loop is CASSPVGGLPGNTIYF. The CDR3 region has the DNA TGTGCCAGCAGCCCCGTTGGGGGGTTACCTGGAAACACCATATATTTT.

The chain recombines TRBV6-1 with TRBJ2-3; 7 nucleotides align to TRBD2. V lost 10 bases to trimming and J lost 2 bases; unmatched junction nucleotides: 9. This CDR3 is built from 14 residues. Germline V gives CDR1 MNHNS, CDR2 SASEGT. The CDR3: CATWEGSTTDTQYF. The CDR3, as DNA: TGTGCCACCTGGGAGGGGAGCACCACAGATACGCAGTATTTT.

Only a few counts were recorded for this clone. This chain uses TRBV7-2 with TRBJ2-5; TRBD2 agrees at 10 bases. Germline CDR1 reads SGHTA; CDR2 reads FQGNSA. J was trimmed by 2 bases and V by 6 bases; bases with no gene match: 6. The CDR3 totals 15 residues. CDR3 DNA sequence: TGTGCCAGCAGTCTTAGCGGGGGGCCTCAAGAGACCCAGTACTTC. Translating gives CASSLSGGPQETQYF.

The sample holds one count of this clone. This chain links TRBV5-4 with TRBJ2-6; D remains ambiguous. The CDR3 is 14 residues long. Trimming left V 0 bases short and J 5 bases short, with 6 bases between. Germline V gene sequence: CDR1 SGHNT, CDR2 YYREEE (reference sequence). CDR3 in amino acids: CASSLDLRANVLTF. In nucleotides, the CDR3 is TGTGCCAGCAGCTTGGATCTTAGGGCCAACGTCCTGACTTTC.

The gene calls are TRBV15 and TRBJ2-5; no definite D call. The CDR3 contains 13 residues. Germline loops: CDR1 LNHNV, CDR2 YYDKDF (reference sequence). V was trimmed by 4 bases and J by 2 bases, leaving 8 bases between them. The CDR3 sequence is CATSNSRQETQYF. The CDR3 nucleotides read TGTGCCACCAGCAACTCCCGACAAGAGACCCAGTACTTC.

The chain links TRBV19 to TRBJ1-1; tentative D call: TRBD1 (5 bases). The CDR3 consists of 13 residues. The V end was cut by 3 bases, the J end by 5 bases, with 10 bases between. Per the germline V gene, CDR1 is LNHDA and CDR2 is SQIVND (reference sequence). CDR3 amino acids: CASSIPGGTEAFF. For the CDR3, the DNA is TGTGCCAGTAGTATCCCTGGGGGGACTGAAGCTTTCTTT.

The chain has TRBV29-1 and TRBJ2-7, with D uncertain. V was clipped by 6 bases and J by 4 bases, with 10 bases between them. Germline assignment: CDR1 SQVTM and CDR2 ANQGSEA. The CDR3 covers 11 residues. Here the CDR3 reads CSVGIVYEQYF. The CDR3 DNA is TGCAGCGTCGGAATTGTGTACGAGCAGTACTTC.

This clone was observed a few times. The chain employs TRBV19 and TRBJ2-2, with D possibly being TRBD1 or TRBD2 (5 bases each). This CDR3 region has 15 residues. Germline V gives CDR1 LNHDA, CDR2 SQIVND (reference sequence). Trimming left V 5 bases short and J 9 bases short, with 19 bases between. Here the CDR3 reads CASSSRDATGRELFF. In DNA form, the CDR3 reads TGTGCCAGTAGTTCCCGGGATGCCACAGGACGGGAGCTGTTTTTT.

The chain uses TRBV20-1 and TRBJ2-3; D is unclear. The V and J ends lost 5 bases and 5 bases respectively, with 5 bases between them. Per germline, CDR1 DFQATT and CDR2 SNEGSKA (reference sequence). CDR3 length: 10 amino acids. In DNA, the CDR3 is TGCAGTGCTCTTCTAGATACGCAGTATTTT. Translated, it gives CSALLDTQYF.

V and J are TRBV5-6 and TRBJ2-7; perhaps TRBD1 as D (6 bases). Germline V gene sequence: CDR1 SGHDT, CDR2 YYEEEE. Trimming removed 4 bases from V and 4 bases from J, with 12 bases in between. The CDR3 totals 13 residues. CDR3 amino acids: CASSRRGAYEQYF. As DNA, the CDR3 is TGTGCCAGCAGCCGCAGGGGTGCGTACGAGCAGTACTTC.

The chain combines TRBV6-5 with TRBJ1-2; a possible D gene is TRBD1 (5 bases). With 7 bases removed from V and 8 bases from J, the gap between germline ends came to 23 bases. The CDR3 length is 15 residues. From germline, CDR1 is MNHEY and CDR2 SVGAGI. CDR3 sequence reads: CASTMRGAGNNGYTF. For the CDR3, the DNA is TGTGCCAGCACCATGAGAGGTGCAGGGAATAACGGCTACACCTTC.

The table lists this clone with a few counts. This chain joins TRBV19 and TRBJ2-7; the match to TRBD2 covers 9 bases. The J segment lost 3 bases and the V segment lost 4 bases, leaving 7 bases of the junction unmatched. The germline V gene has CDR1 LNHDA and CDR2 SQIVND (reference sequence). This CDR3 is 15 amino acids long. In DNA form, the CDR3 reads TGTGCCAGTAGTACCCGTAGCGGGGGACACTACGAGCAGTACTTC. This gives the protein CASSTRSGGHYEQYF.

This rearrangement joins TRBV7-2 to TRBJ2-7, with a tentative D call TRBD1 (7 bases). Trimming pared 5 bases from V and 13 bases from J, leaving 27 bases between. The CDR3 covers 15 residues. In germline, CDR1 is SGHTA, CDR2 FQGNSA. The CDR3 sequence: CASSQGGESWEPSYF. In DNA, the CDR3 is TGTGCCAGCAGCCAGGGGGGCGAGTCCTGGGAACCTTCCTACTTC.

V gene TRBV7-8 combines with J gene TRBJ2-7, with 13 bases lining up with TRBD2. The CDR3 loop spans 17 amino acids. CDR1 and CDR2 (germline): SGHVS, FQNEAQ. The ends lost 4 bases at V and 1 base at J; junction bases unmatched: 7. CDR3 in DNA: TGTGCCAGCAGCTCCTCAGGACTAGCGGGGGCATCCTACGAGCAGTACTTC. This gives the protein CASSSSGLAGASYEQYF.

CDR3 DNA: TGCAGCGTTGAAACGCAGACTGAAGCTTTCTTT. Its protein is CSVETQTEAFF. The chain couples TRBV29-1 to TRBJ1-1; D is unresolved. The germline V gene has CDR1 SQVTM and CDR2 ANQGSEA. CDR3 length: 11 residues. Trimming shortened V by 2 bases and J by 5 bases, and 6 bases separated the two germline ends.

This clone was seen more than once but under ten times. The chain employs TRBV4-1 and TRBJ2-5; no clear D. The CDR3 spans 16 residues. The germline CDR1 and CDR2 sequences are MGHRA and YSYEKL. V lost 1 base, J lost 2 bases, and 14 bases lay in between. CDR3 amino acids: CASSQVNLVRQETQYF. Here the CDR3 DNA reads TGCGCCAGCAGCCAAGTTAATTTAGTCCGACAAGAGACCCAGTACTTC.

The chain uses TRBV5-1 and TRBJ2-5; 8 bases match TRBD1. The ends lost 4 bases at V and 7 bases at J; junction bases unmatched: 9. CDR3 length: 14 residues. Germline V gene lookup returns CDR1 SGHRS and CDR2 YFSETQ. The CDR3 loop reads CASSPTGGGRTQYF. The CDR3 DNA sequence: TGCGCCAGCAGCCCTACAGGGGGTGGTAGGACCCAGTACTTC.

The chain combines TRBV5-1 with TRBJ1-1; D not resolved. The V and J ends lost 5 bases and 0 bases respectively, with 14 bases between them. CDR3 size: 15 residues. Germline CDR1 is SGHRS and CDR2 is YFSETQ. The CDR3 nucleotides read TGCGCCAGCAGGGGTATAGTGGAAATGAACACTGAAGCTTTCTTT. This codes for CASRGIVEMNTEAFF.

In this sample, this clone turned up a few times. The rearrangement joins TRBV11-2 to TRBJ2-4; D gene unclear. The V end lost 2 bases, the J end lost 8 bases, and 1 base lay between the germline ends. Germline V gives CDR1 SGHAT, CDR2 FQNNGV. CDR3 length equals 10 residues. In nucleotides, the CDR3 is TGTGCCAGCAGCTTATACATTCAGTACTTC. Translating gives CASSLYIQYF.

The chain uses TRBV5-1 and TRBJ2-7; D is possibly TRBD2 (5 bases). The V gene's germline CDR1 is SGHRS and CDR2 YFSETQ. V was pared by 2 bases and J by 7 bases, with 16 bases between. The CDR3 is 14 residues long. The CDR3 DNA is TGCGCCAGCAGCTTCGAGGGTGCTCTACGGGAGCAGTACTTC. It codes for CASSFEGALREQYF.

The chain has TRBV27 and TRBJ2-3; TRBD2 is a possible D gene (5 bases). V dropped 5 bases and J dropped 14 bases, with 14 bases sitting between them. The CDR3 is 11 residues long. The germline V gene encodes CDR1 MNHEY and CDR2 SMNVEV (reference sequence). The CDR3 DNA reads TGTGCCAGCAGTGCCCGGGATGTGAGGTATTTT. It codes for CASSARDVRYF.

The rearrangement links TRBV30 to TRBJ2-7; TRBD2 matches at 8 bases. The V segment lost 8 bases and the J segment 0 bases; nucleotides outside the gene matches: 9. The germline CDR1 and CDR2 sequences are GTSNPN and SVGIG (reference sequence). CDR3 length equals 14 residues. Written as DNA, the CDR3 is TGTGCCACCGGGGGGGGAGGAGGCTCCTACGAGCAGTACTTC. Its protein is CATGGGGGSYEQYF.

The chain couples TRBV20-1 to TRBJ2-3; D remains ambiguous. This CDR3 has 10 amino acids. In germline, CDR1 is DFQATT, CDR2 SNEGSKA (reference sequence). CDR3 sequence: CAVVSDTQYF. The CDR3 DNA reads as TGCGCAGTGGTATCAGATACGCAGTATTTT.

Note on this clone: Other DNA variants within this sample encode the same CDR3. The chain employs TRBV29-1 and TRBJ2-7, with 7 bases lining up with TRBD1. The V gene's germline CDR1 is SQVTM and CDR2 ANQGSEA. CDR3 length: 13 residues. V shed 4 bases, J shed 2 bases, and the junction held 5 bases outside the gene matches. DNA of the CDR3: TGCAGCGTTGTTGGGACAGCACCCTACGAGCAGTACTTC. Translation gives CSVVGTAPYEQYF.